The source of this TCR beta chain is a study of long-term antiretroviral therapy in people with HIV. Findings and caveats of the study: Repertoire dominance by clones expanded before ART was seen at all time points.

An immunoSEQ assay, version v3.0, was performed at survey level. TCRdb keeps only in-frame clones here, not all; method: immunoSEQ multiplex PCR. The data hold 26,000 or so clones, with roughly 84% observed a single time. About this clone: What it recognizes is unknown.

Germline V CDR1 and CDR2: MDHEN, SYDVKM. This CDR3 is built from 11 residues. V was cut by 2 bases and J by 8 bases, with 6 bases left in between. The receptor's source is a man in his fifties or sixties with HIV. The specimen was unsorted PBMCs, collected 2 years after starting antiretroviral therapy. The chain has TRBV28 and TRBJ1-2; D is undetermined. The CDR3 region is CASSLEGGYTF. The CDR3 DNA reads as TGTGCCAGCAGTTTAGAGGGCGGCTACACCTTC.